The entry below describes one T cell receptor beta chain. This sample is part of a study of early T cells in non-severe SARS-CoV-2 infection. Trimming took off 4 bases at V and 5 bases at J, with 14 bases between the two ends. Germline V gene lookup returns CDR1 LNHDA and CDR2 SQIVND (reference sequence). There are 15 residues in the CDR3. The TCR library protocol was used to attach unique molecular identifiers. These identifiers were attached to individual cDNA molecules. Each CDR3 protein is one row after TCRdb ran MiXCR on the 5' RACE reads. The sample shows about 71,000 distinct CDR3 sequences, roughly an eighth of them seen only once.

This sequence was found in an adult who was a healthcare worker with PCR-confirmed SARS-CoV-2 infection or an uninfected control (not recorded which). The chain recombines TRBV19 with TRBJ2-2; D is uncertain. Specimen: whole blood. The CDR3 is CASSRSHLATGELFF. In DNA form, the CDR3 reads TGTGCCAGTAGTAGGTCTCATCTGGCGACCGGGGAGCTGTTTTTT.